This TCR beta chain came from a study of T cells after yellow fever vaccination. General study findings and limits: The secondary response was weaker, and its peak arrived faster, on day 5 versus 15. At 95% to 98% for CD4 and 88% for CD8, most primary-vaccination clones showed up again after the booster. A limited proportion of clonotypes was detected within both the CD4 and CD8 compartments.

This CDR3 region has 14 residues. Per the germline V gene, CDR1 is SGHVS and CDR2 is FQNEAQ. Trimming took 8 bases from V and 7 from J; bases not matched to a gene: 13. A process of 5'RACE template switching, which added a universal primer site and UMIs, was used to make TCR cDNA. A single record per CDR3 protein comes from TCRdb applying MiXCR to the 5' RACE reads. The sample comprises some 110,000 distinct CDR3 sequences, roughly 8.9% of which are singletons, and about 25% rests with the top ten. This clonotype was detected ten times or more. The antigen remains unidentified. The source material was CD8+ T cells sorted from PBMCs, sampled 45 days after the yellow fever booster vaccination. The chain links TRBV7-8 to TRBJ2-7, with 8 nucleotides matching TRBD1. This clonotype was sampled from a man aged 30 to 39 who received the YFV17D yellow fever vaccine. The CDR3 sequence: CASGIQGAPREQYF. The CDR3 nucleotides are TGTGCCAGCGGTATTCAGGGGGCGCCCCGGGAGCAGTACTTC.